This T cell receptor beta chain was documented in a study of blood T cell repertoires in COVID-19. About the study: Samples representing acute and convalescent COVID-19 were sourced from the United States, Italy and Spain. Nucleic acid was either cDNA or gDNA, and it came from T cells, B-cell-depleted T cells, or PBMCs.

As handled by the study authors: Quantification of nucleated cells was approximated via reference gene primer amplification. Clones were sequenced by immunoSEQ multiplex PCR, and TCRdb holds only the in-frame ones, with some missing. D and trimming come from the DNA, and the V and J calls and clone size come from that table. This table holds approximately 130,000 clones, more than 75% found once. The V end was cut by 1 base, the J end by 2 bases, with 9 bases between. Germline-derived CDR1 and CDR2 are PRHDT and FYEKMQ (reference sequence). The CDR3 is 15 residues long. Sequenced: peripheral blood. This receptor was identified in a man in his fifties or sixties with acute or convalescent COVID-19. The chain joins TRBV13 to TRBJ2-1; TRBD1 might be the D (6 bases). This CDR3 is CASSLEGGTYNEQFF. CDR3 DNA sequence: TGTGCCAGCAGCTTAGAAGGGGGAACCTACAATGAGCAGTTCTTC.